A selection of T cell receptor beta chains follows, all from one sample in a study of PD-1 blockade in classical Hodgkin lymphoma. Here immunoSEQ multiplex PCR was the method, and the copy in TCRdb shows in-frame clones only, minus some. The sample carries more than 40,000 clones, roughly 69% recorded once. The sequencing used peripheral blood mononuclear cells (PBMCs), collected before the fourth cycle of nivolumab. These receptors were collected from a human donor with classical Hodgkin lymphoma. The CDR3 runs from the conserved cysteine through the conserved F or W. D genes are given only for firm matches. Size is stated for part of the rows, as once, few or many counts, or as a class when the clone is expanded.

clone_size: -; v_call: TRBV15; d_call: TRBD2; j_call: TRBJ2-3; cdr3_aa: CATSRDSRGADTQYF; cdr3_nt: TGTGCCACCAGCAGAGATTCGCGGGGGGCAGATACGCAGTATTTT
clone_size: -; v_call: TRBV6-5; d_call: -; j_call: TRBJ2-3; cdr3_aa: CASMIRDTRTDTQYF; cdr3_nt: TGTGCCAGCATGATCCGGGACACCCGCACAGATACGCAGTATTTT
clone_size: -; v_call: TRBV6-5; d_call: -; j_call: TRBJ1-1; cdr3_aa: CASSWDLEGVNTEAFF; cdr3_nt: TGTGCCAGCAGTTGGGACCTTGAGGGCGTGAACACTGAAGCTTTCTTT
clone_size: -; v_call: TRBV28; d_call: TRBD1; j_call: TRBJ1-2; cdr3_aa: CASRTTGVYGYTF; cdr3_nt: TGTGCCAGCAGAACTACAGGGGTCTATGGCTACACCTTC
clone_size: -; v_call: TRBV19; d_call: TRBD2; j_call: TRBJ2-3; cdr3_aa: CASSQPLAGGTDTQYF; cdr3_nt: TGTGCCAGTAGTCAACCACTAGCGGGGGGCACAGATACGCAGTATTTT
clone_size: -; v_call: TRBV13; d_call: -; j_call: TRBJ1-2; cdr3_aa: CASSLDGQDNLYGYTF; cdr3_nt: TGTGCCAGCAGCTTAGACGGTCAGGATAATCTCTATGGCTACACCTTC
clone_size: -; v_call: TRBV9; d_call: -; j_call: TRBJ1-2; cdr3_aa: CASSDSNRVAHPRNYGYTF; cdr3_nt: TGTGCCAGCAGCGACTCCAACAGGGTGGCCCACCCGAGAAACTATGGCTACACCTTC
clone_size: few; v_call: TRBV15; d_call: TRBD1; j_call: TRBJ1-3; cdr3_aa: CATSRESYRGHGNTIYF; cdr3_nt: TGTGCCACCAGCAGAGAGAGCTACAGGGGGCATGGAAACACCATATATTTT
clone_size: -; v_call: TRBV5-4; d_call: -; j_call: TRBJ1-3; cdr3_aa: CASSEVPGNTIYF; cdr3_nt: TGTGCCAGCAGCGAGGTCCCTGGAAACACCATATATTTT
clone_size: -; v_call: TRBV29-1; d_call: -; j_call: TRBJ2-7; cdr3_aa: CSVGTTYEQYF; cdr3_nt: TGCAGCGTTGGGACTACCTACGAACAGTACTTC
clone_size: -; v_call: TRBV5-6; d_call: TRBD1; j_call: TRBJ1-2; cdr3_aa: CASIPQGDYGYTF; cdr3_nt: TGTGCCAGCATCCCCCAGGGGGACTATGGCTACACCTTC
clone_size: -; v_call: TRBV6-1; d_call: -; j_call: TRBJ1-1; cdr3_aa: CASSLGQNTEAFF; cdr3_nt: TGTGCCAGCAGTTTAGGACAGAACACTGAAGCTTTCTTT
clone_size: -; v_call: TRBV5-1; d_call: TRBD1; j_call: TRBJ2-1; cdr3_aa: CASSPTTGEDEQFF; cdr3_nt: TGCGCCAGCAGCCCGACGACAGGGGAGGATGAGCAGTTCTTC
clone_size: -; v_call: TRBV15; d_call: -; j_call: TRBJ2-3; cdr3_aa: CATSRGGENPTQYF; cdr3_nt: TGTGCCACCAGCAGAGGCGGGGAGAACCCCACGCAGTATTTT
clone_size: few; v_call: TRBV6-6; d_call: -; j_call: TRBJ2-2; cdr3_aa: CASSSGQNTGELFF; cdr3_nt: TGTGCCAGCAGTTCGGGACAGAACACCGGGGAGCTGTTTTTT
clone_size: few; v_call: TRBV9; d_call: TRBD2; j_call: TRBJ2-3; cdr3_aa: CASSPQGGLAVSDTQYF; cdr3_nt: TGTGCCAGCAGCCCCCAGGGGGGACTAGCGGTCTCAGATACGCAGTATTTT
clone_size: -; v_call: TRBV6-6; d_call: -; j_call: TRBJ2-1; cdr3_aa: CASSLTGPPYNEQFF; cdr3_nt: TGTGCCAGCAGTCTCACAGGTCCTCCCTACAATGAGCAGTTCTTC
clone_size: -; v_call: TRBV4-3; d_call: -; j_call: TRBJ2-1; cdr3_aa: CASSQDTGEQFF; cdr3_nt: TGCGCCAGCAGCCAAGATACAGGGGAGCAGTTCTTC
clone_size: -; v_call: TRBV7-9; d_call: TRBD1; j_call: TRBJ2-7; cdr3_aa: CASSGTGSYEQYF; cdr3_nt: TGTGCCAGCAGTGGGACAGGGAGTTACGAGCAGTACTTC
clone_size: -; v_call: TRBV2; d_call: -; j_call: TRBJ1-4; cdr3_aa: CASGFEETKLFF; cdr3_nt: TGTGCCAGCGGATTTGAGGAGACAAAACTGTTTTTT
clone_size: once; v_call: TRBV18; d_call: -; j_call: TRBJ2-7; cdr3_aa: CASSPDGYEQYF; cdr3_nt: TGTGCCAGCTCACCTGACGGCTACGAGCAGTACTTC
clone_size: -; v_call: TRBV5-8; d_call: -; j_call: TRBJ1-4; cdr3_aa: CASSPVKTGEKLFF; cdr3_nt: TGTGCCAGCAGCCCGGTTAAAACAGGGGAAAAACTGTTTTTT
clone_size: -; v_call: TRBV4-3; d_call: -; j_call: TRBJ2-3; cdr3_aa: CASSPYHRDGQYF; cdr3_nt: TGCGCCAGCAGCCCATACCACAGGGACGGGCAGTATTTT
clone_size: -; v_call: TRBV7-9; d_call: -; j_call: TRBJ1-1; cdr3_aa: CASSFTDTEAFF; cdr3_nt: TGTGCCAGCAGCTTTACAGACACTGAAGCTTTCTTT
clone_size: -; v_call: TRBV7-9; d_call: -; j_call: TRBJ2-5; cdr3_aa: CASSRGEETQYF; cdr3_nt: TGTGCCAGCAGCAGGGGGGAAGAGACCCAGTACTTC
clone_size: -; v_call: TRBV7-2; d_call: TRBD2; j_call: TRBJ2-7; cdr3_aa: CASSTGLAGYEQYF; cdr3_nt: TGTGCCAGCAGCACGGGACTAGCAGGCTACGAGCAGTACTTC
clone_size: many; v_call: TRBV5-6; d_call: -; j_call: TRBJ2-7; cdr3_aa: CASSQGGDEQYF; cdr3_nt: TGTGCCAGCAGCCAGGGGGGGGACGAGCAGTACTTC
clone_size: -; v_call: TRBV5-6; d_call: -; j_call: TRBJ2-1; cdr3_aa: CASSLETGTSLNEQFF; cdr3_nt: TGTGCCAGCAGCTTGGAAACGGGTACTTCCCTCAATGAGCAGTTCTTC
clone_size: -; v_call: TRBV11-2; d_call: -; j_call: TRBJ2-1; cdr3_aa: CASSPGGGQEQFF; cdr3_nt: TGTGCCAGCAGCCCCGGAGGGGGACAGGAGCAGTTCTTC
clone_size: -; v_call: TRBV2; d_call: -; j_call: TRBJ1-5; cdr3_aa: CASSSHREEDQPQHF; cdr3_nt: TGTGCCAGCAGTTCACACAGGGAGGAAGATCAGCCCCAGCATTTT
clone_size: -; v_call: TRBV28; d_call: TRBD2; j_call: TRBJ2-7; cdr3_aa: CASSQLAGGPDEQYF; cdr3_nt: TGTGCCAGCAGTCAACTAGCGGGGGGGCCGGACGAGCAGTACTTC
clone_size: once; v_call: TRBV7-2; d_call: -; j_call: TRBJ1-1; cdr3_aa: CASSQTAFAEAFF; cdr3_nt: TGTGCCAGCAGCCAGACAGCGTTCGCTGAAGCTTTCTTT
clone_size: -; v_call: TRBV11-2; d_call: -; j_call: TRBJ1-6; cdr3_aa: CASSLTGTNSPLHF; cdr3_nt: TGTGCCAGCAGCTTAACAGGGACTAATTCACCCCTCCACTTT
clone_size: -; v_call: TRBV9; d_call: TRBD2; j_call: TRBJ2-2; cdr3_aa: CASSSPSGGAQDGELFF; cdr3_nt: TGTGCCAGCAGCTCACCTAGCGGGGGGGCGCAGGACGGGGAGCTGTTTTTT
clone_size: -; v_call: TRBV25-1; d_call: -; j_call: TRBJ1-6; cdr3_aa: CASSEFGGNSPLHF; cdr3_nt: TGTGCCAGCAGTGAATTCGGGGGAAATTCACCCCTCCACTTT
clone_size: -; v_call: TRBV5-1; d_call: TRBD2; j_call: TRBJ2-5; cdr3_aa: CASSLAVLAGRKTQYF; cdr3_nt: TGCGCCAGCAGCTTGGCCGTACTAGCGGGTAGGAAGACCCAGTACTTC
clone_size: -; v_call: TRBV10-3; d_call: -; j_call: TRBJ1-5; cdr3_aa: CAISGINSNQPQHF; cdr3_nt: TGTGCCATCAGTGGGATTAATAGCAATCAGCCCCAGCATTTT
clone_size: -; v_call: TRBV11-2; d_call: -; j_call: TRBJ1-1; cdr3_aa: CASSFSAGMNTEAFF; cdr3_nt: TGTGCCAGCAGCTTTAGTGCGGGAATGAACACTGAAGCTTTCTTT
clone_size: -; v_call: TRBV5-1; d_call: TRBD1; j_call: TRBJ1-6; cdr3_aa: CASSPTTGQDSPLHF; cdr3_nt: TGCGCCAGCAGCCCTACGACAGGGCAGGATTCACCCCTCCACTTT
clone_size: -; v_call: TRBV28; d_call: -; j_call: TRBJ2-1; cdr3_aa: CASSLGAGLTPLSSYNEQFF; cdr3_nt: TGTGCCAGCAGTTTAGGGGCCGGCTTAACTCCCCTTAGCTCCTACAATGAGCAGTTCTTC
clone_size: many; v_call: TRBV5-6; d_call: -; j_call: TRBJ2-7; cdr3_aa: CASSLEGRLYEQYF; cdr3_nt: TGTGCCAGCAGCTTGGAGGGCAGACTCTACGAGCAGTACTTC
clone_size: -; v_call: TRBV29-1; d_call: -; j_call: TRBJ1-1; cdr3_aa: CSVPENTEAFF; cdr3_nt: TGCAGCGTGCCGGAGAACACTGAAGCTTTCTTT
clone_size: -; v_call: TRBV2; d_call: TRBD1; j_call: TRBJ2-1; cdr3_aa: CASVDRVHNEQFF; cdr3_nt: TGTGCCAGCGTAGACAGGGTGCACAATGAGCAGTTCTTC
clone_size: -; v_call: TRBV10-2; d_call: TRBD1; j_call: TRBJ2-7; cdr3_aa: CASSDRDREFYEQYF; cdr3_nt: TGCGCCAGCAGTGACCGGGACAGGGAGTTCTACGAGCAGTACTTC
clone_size: -; v_call: TRBV4-1; d_call: TRBD2; j_call: TRBJ2-7; cdr3_aa: CASSQGLAGAYEQYF; cdr3_nt: TGCGCCAGCAGCCAAGGGCTAGCGGGGGCCTACGAGCAGTACTTC